This entry is about one T cell receptor beta chain. Its target is not known. These data are taken from a study of T cells in localized non-small cell lung cancer. Study-wide results and caveats: A median of about 58 of the top 100 tumor clones appeared in adjacent lung, which was paired and uninvolved. Without multi-region sequencing, intratumor heterogeneity could not be excluded. The study found T cell clonality highest in uninvolved adjacent lung, above tumor. There was an association of higher blood T cell density with longer overall survival.

V was trimmed by 4 bases and J by 6 bases, leaving 13 bases between them. The CDR3 covers 14 residues. Germline V lookup: CDR1 MGHDK, CDR2 SYGVNS. The assay was immunoSEQ multiplex PCR, and TCRdb's table has in-frame clones only and misses some. This table has about 64,000 clones, roughly 76% appearing once. Sequencing used PBMCs, obtained before any cancer treatment. The receptor comes from a man aged 35-69 years with stage II lung adenocarcinoma. The V call is TRBV25-1, the J call TRBJ1-5, with D possibly matching TRBD1 (6 bases). The DNA of the CDR3 is TGTGCCAGCAGTGGAGAAGGGGGGTTTCAGCCCCAGCATTTT. This codes for CASSGEGGFQPQHF.